This T cell receptor (beta chain) originates from a study of T cell responses to AZD1222 COVID-19 vaccine. Study-wide results and limits: Scientists sampled the repertoires only once the peak T cell response had passed.

A remark on this clone: Its antigen is as yet unknown.

Method: immunoSEQ multiplex PCR; TCRdb's copy keeps in-frame clones and lacks some. The sample includes around 130,000 clones, around 91% of them seen just once. The CDR3 sequence is 18 residues long. V dropped 5 bases and J dropped 7; count of bases not matched to a gene: 14. The germline gives CDR1 MNHNY, CDR2 SVGAGI (reference sequence). This receptor was taken from an adult in good health. This sequence joins TRBV6-6 and TRBJ2-1; TRBD2 matches 13 bases. Sequencing used peripheral blood, obtained on day 0 of AZD1222 vaccination. The CDR3 nucleotides are TGTGCCAGCAGTCCAGGGACTAGCGGGGCCTCGCCGAGGAATGAGCAGTTCTTC. As protein: CASSPGTSGASPRNEQFF.